This is a list of T cell receptor beta chains from one sample in a study of blood T cell repertoires in COVID-19. Repertoires were generated with immunoSEQ multiplex PCR, while TCRdb's copy carries only in-frame clones and drops some. The repertoire holds over 200,000 clones, with around 83% as singletons. The sample consisted of peripheral blood. The receptors stem from a man older than 75 with acute or convalescent COVID-19. Both conserved end residues are part of each CDR3. The D gene is left open where the match is weak. The size field is filled for only some rows; it gives once, few, many or a size class.

abundance	v_gene	d_gene	j_gene	CDR3nt	CDR3aa
once	TRBV5-4	NA	TRBJ1-4	TGTGCCAGCAGCTTGACCCTGGCGGATAACGAAAAACTGTTTTTT	CASSLTLADNEKLFF
NA	TRBV10-3	TRBD2	TRBJ2-1	TGTGCCATCAGTAGTAGCGGGAGAAACTCCTACAATGAGCAGTTCTTC	CAISSSGRNSYNEQFF
few	TRBV19	NA	TRBJ1-4	TGTGCCAGTAGTGCTCAGGGGCGGAGGAAACCCGCTAATGAAAAACTGTTTTTT	CASSAQGRRKPANEKLFF
NA	TRBV24-1	NA	TRBJ2-1	TGTGCCACCAGTGCCGGGGGAGATGCGTTCGATGAGCAGTTCTTC	CATSAGGDAFDEQFF
NA	TRBV24-1	TRBD1	TRBJ2-1	TGTGCCACCAGTGATCGGGGACAGGGGGAAAGGACTGAGCAGTTCTTC	CATSDRGQGERTEQFF
few	TRBV7-9	NA	TRBJ1-3	TGTGCCAGCAGCCCACCAGGACAGCGAAACACCATATATTTT	CASSPPGQRNTIYF
NA	TRBV25-1	NA	TRBJ2-3	TGTGCCAGCAGTGAAAGTCGAGGGATCGCCACAGATACGCAGTATTTT	CASSESRGIATDTQYF
NA	TRBV19	TRBD2	TRBJ2-3	TGTGCCAGTAAGGAGGGAGGGATGACAGATACGCAGTATTTT	CASKEGGMTDTQYF
NA	TRBV6-5	TRBD2	TRBJ2-2	TGTGCCACCCCCGAGGCGGGAGGATACACCGGGGAGCTGTTTTTT	CATPEAGGYTGELFF
NA	TRBV6-5	NA	TRBJ1-4	TGTGCCAGCAGCCTCCTTCAGGGGACTAATGAAAAACTGTTTTTT	CASSLLQGTNEKLFF
few	TRBV6-1	NA	TRBJ1-5	TGTGCCAGCAGTGAAGGCATGCAGGGGAATCAGCCCCAGCATTTT	CASSEGMQGNQPQHF
NA	TRBV29-1	NA	TRBJ2-3	TGCAGCGTTGGGACAAGTAGCACAGATACGCAGTATTTT	CSVGTSSTDTQYF
NA	TRBV5-1	TRBD1	TRBJ2-7	TGCGCCAGCGGTAGTGGACAGGGTCAACGCGAGCAGTACTTC	CASGSGQGQREQYF
NA	TRBV7-2	TRBD1	TRBJ1-1	TGTGCCAGCAGTTACCAAGGACAGGGTGGTACTGAAGCTTTCTTT	CASSYQGQGGTEAFF
NA	TRBV6-5	NA	TRBJ1-1	TGTGCCAGCAGGCGCCAAGGGAGCACTGAAGCTTTCTTT	CASRRQGSTEAFF
few	TRBV28	TRBD1	TRBJ2-7	TGTGCCAGCAGTCCCCGGGGACAGGGGGACCCAGCCTCCTACGAGCAGTACTTC	CASSPRGQGDPASYEQYF
once	TRBV18	NA	TRBJ2-6	TGTGCCAGCTCACCTCGGGACACGGGTAATTATGTCCTGACTTTC	CASSPRDTGNYVLTF
NA	TRBV6-5	TRBD2	TRBJ2-7	TGTGCCAGCAGTACTAGCGGGAACTACGAGCAGTACTTC	CASSTSGNYEQYF
NA	TRBV5-1	NA	TRBJ2-5	TGCGCCAGCAGCCCGACAGGACAGATCCAAGAGACCCAGTACTTC	CASSPTGQIQETQYF
NA	TRBV11-2	TRBD1	TRBJ1-1	TGTGCCAGCAGCCCTCGGACAGGGGGTTTCACTGAAGCTTTCTTT	CASSPRTGGFTEAFF
NA	TRBV10-1	TRBD1	TRBJ1-1	TGCGCCAGCAGCCCGGGACAGCCACCCAGGTACACTGAAGCTTTCTTT	CASSPGQPPRYTEAFF
NA	TRBV28	TRBD2	TRBJ2-7	TGTGCCAGCAGTCCACTAGCGGGGTCTACCTACGAGCAGTACTTC	CASSPLAGSTYEQYF
NA	TRBV6-1	NA	TRBJ2-3	TGTGCCAGCAGTGAAGTCGCGGGGCTCACAGATACGCAGTATTTT	CASSEVAGLTDTQYF
NA	TRBV5-1	TRBD1	TRBJ1-2	TGCGCCAGCAGCACCTCAGGGGGTAATGAGGGTTACACCTTC	CASSTSGGNEGYTF
NA	TRBV18	NA	TRBJ1-3	TGTGCCAGCTCACCTTACAGGGATTCTGGAAACACCATATATTTT	CASSPYRDSGNTIYF
NA	TRBV29-1	NA	TRBJ2-1	TGCAGCGTTACCCAGGGTACCGATGAGCAGTTCTTC	CSVTQGTDEQFF
NA	TRBV27	TRBD2	TRBJ2-1	TGTGCCAGCAGTCGACTAGCGGGCTCCTACAATGAGCAGTTCTTC	CASSRLAGSYNEQFF
NA	TRBV7-8	NA	TRBJ1-4	TGTGCCAGCAGCTTATTACCAAGGCAGGGGCGAGGGGAAAAACTGTTTTTT	CASSLLPRQGRGEKLFF
NA	TRBV18	NA	TRBJ1-3	TGTGCCAGCTCACCAGACAGCTATGGAAACACCATATATTTT	CASSPDSYGNTIYF
once	TRBV6-5	TRBD1	TRBJ1-5	TGTGCCAGCAGTCATGGGACAGGGAGCAATCAGCCCCAGCATTTT	CASSHGTGSNQPQHF
NA	TRBV5-1	TRBD1	TRBJ1-5	TGCGCCAGCAGCTTGGGGACAGGGACTCAGCCCCAGCATTTT	CASSLGTGTQPQHF
NA	TRBV27	TRBD2	TRBJ2-1	TGTGCCAGCAGTCCATCGGGCGGGAGCTCCTACAATGAGCAGTTCTTC	CASSPSGGSSYNEQFF
NA	TRBV2	TRBD1	TRBJ2-2	TGTGCCAGCAGCGGGACAGGGGGTACCACCGGGGAGCTGTTTTTT	CASSGTGGTTGELFF
NA	TRBV4-1	TRBD1	TRBJ2-2	TGCGCCAGCAGCCACCCACCGACAGGGTTCACCGGGGAGCTGTTTTTT	CASSHPPTGFTGELFF
NA	TRBV30	NA	TRBJ1-5	TGTGCCTCCTCCTCTCGGGGCAATCAGCCCCAGCATTTT	CASSSRGNQPQHF
NA	TRBV3-1/TRBV3-2	NA	TRBJ2-3	TGTGCCAGCAGCTACGGACAGACCACAGATACGCAGTATTTT	CASSYGQTTDTQYF
NA	TRBV5-1	TRBD1	TRBJ1-1	TGCGCCAGCAGACCAGCAGGGGGAGCTGAAGCTTTCTTT	CASRPAGGAEAFF
NA	TRBV5-1	TRBD1	TRBJ2-1	TGCGCCAGCAGCCCCGTTGCAGGGGGCGCGGTCAATGAGCAGTTCTTC	CASSPVAGGAVNEQFF
NA	TRBV5-1	TRBD2	TRBJ2-1	TGCGCCAGCAGCTTAGCTAGCGGGGGCCTCTCCTACAATGAGCAGTTCTTC	CASSLASGGLSYNEQFF
NA	TRBV7-6	NA	TRBJ1-3	TGTGCCAGCAGCTTAGATATCAGGTTTTCTGGAAACACCATATATTTT	CASSLDIRFSGNTIYF
NA	TRBV30	TRBD2	TRBJ2-3	TGTGCCTGGTCACTAGCGGGAGGGCCGAGAAGCACAGATACGCAGTATTTT	CAWSLAGGPRSTDTQYF
NA	TRBV29-1	NA	TRBJ1-6	TGCAGCGTTGGGGAGGGCGGAACTAATTCACCCCTCCACTTT	CSVGEGGTNSPLHF
NA	TRBV25-1	TRBD2	TRBJ2-1	TGTGCCAGCAGTGCAGGGAGGGGCGACGTGTATGAGCAGTTCTTC	CASSAGRGDVYEQFF
NA	TRBV3-1/TRBV3-2	NA	TRBJ2-3	TGTGCCAGCAGCCAAGACCCCGGAGATACGCAGTATTTT	CASSQDPGDTQYF
NA	TRBV7-9	NA	TRBJ2-2	TGTGCCAGCAGCTTAGGACAGGCCTGGACCGGGGAGCTGTTTTTT	CASSLGQAWTGELFF
NA	TRBV6-2/TRBV6-3	NA	TRBJ2-7	TGTGCCAGCAGTTACTCGAGGAGGATGCTCGAGCAGTACTTC	CASSYSRRMLEQYF
NA	TRBV3-1/TRBV3-2	NA	TRBJ2-6	TGTGCCAGCAGTCCTACGGGCTCTGGGGCCAACGTCCTGACTTTC	CASSPTGSGANVLTF
NA	TRBV7-2	NA	TRBJ1-1	TGTGCCAGCAGCCGATTGGGGGGTGTTGGGGCTTTCTTT	CASSRLGGVGAFF
NA	TRBV7-9	TRBD1	TRBJ2-2	TGTGCCTTAAACGTAGACGGGACAGGGGGGAACACCGGGGAGCTGTTTTTT	CALNVDGTGGNTGELFF
NA	TRBV20-1	TRBD2	TRBJ2-3	TGCAGTGCTAGTTCAACTAGCGGGTTCACAGATACGCAGTATTTT	CSASSTSGFTDTQYF
NA	TRBV28	NA	TRBJ1-1	TGTGCCAGCAGTTTGGGGGCGTGGTTGAACACTGAAGCTTTCTTT	CASSLGAWLNTEAFF
NA	TRBV28	NA	TRBJ2-1	TGTGCCAGCAGTTTCCGTACGGGTCCTAGTACCCGAAACAATGAGCAGTTCTTC	CASSFRTGPSTRNNEQFF
NA	TRBV7-9	NA	TRBJ1-6	TGTGCCAGCAGCTTAGCGGGGGCCGACCATTCACCCCTCCACTTT	CASSLAGADHSPLHF
NA	TRBV30	NA	TRBJ1-4	TGTGCCTGGAGTCTGACGGACAGCCGTAATGAAAAACTGTTTTTT	CAWSLTDSRNEKLFF
NA	TRBV6-5	NA	TRBJ1-2	TGTGCGGCGTTACAGGCGAACTATGGCTACACCTTC	CAALQANYGYTF
NA	TRBV7-9	TRBD1	TRBJ1-2	TGTGCCAGCAGCCCGACAGGGGGCGCTAACTATGGCTACACCTTC	CASSPTGGANYGYTF
NA	TRBV18	TRBD2	TRBJ2-5	TGTGCCAGCTCACCGACTAGCGGAGGCACGAAGACCCAGTACTTC	CASSPTSGGTKTQYF